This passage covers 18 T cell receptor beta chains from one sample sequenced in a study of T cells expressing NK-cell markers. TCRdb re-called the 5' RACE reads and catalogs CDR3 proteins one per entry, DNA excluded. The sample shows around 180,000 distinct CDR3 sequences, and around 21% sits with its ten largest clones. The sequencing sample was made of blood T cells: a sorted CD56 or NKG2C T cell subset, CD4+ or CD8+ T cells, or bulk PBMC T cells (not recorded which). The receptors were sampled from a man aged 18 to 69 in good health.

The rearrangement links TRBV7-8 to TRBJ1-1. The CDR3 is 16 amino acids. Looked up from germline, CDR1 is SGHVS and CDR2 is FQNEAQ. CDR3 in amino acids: CASSSAVGDLGTEAFF.

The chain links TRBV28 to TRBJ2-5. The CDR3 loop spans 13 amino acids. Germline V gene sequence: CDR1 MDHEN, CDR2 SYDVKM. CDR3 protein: CASSFEEQETQYF. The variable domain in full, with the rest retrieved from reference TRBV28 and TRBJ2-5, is DVKVTQSSRYLVKRTGEKVFLECVQDMDHENMFWYRQDPGLGLRLIYFSYDVKMKEKGDIPEGYSVSREKKERFSLILESASTNQTSMYLCASSFEEQETQYFGPGTRLLVL.

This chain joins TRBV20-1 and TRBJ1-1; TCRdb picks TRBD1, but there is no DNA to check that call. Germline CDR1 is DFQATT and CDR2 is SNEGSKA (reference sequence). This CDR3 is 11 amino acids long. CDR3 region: CSAERGTEAFF.

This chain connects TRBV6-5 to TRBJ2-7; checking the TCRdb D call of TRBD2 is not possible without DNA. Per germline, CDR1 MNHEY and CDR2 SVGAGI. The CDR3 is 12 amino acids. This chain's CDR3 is CAARALTNEQYF.

The CDR3 loop reads CASSPLAGTGYGYTF. V usage is TRBV7-2 and J usage is TRBJ1-2; checking the TCRdb D call of TRBD1 is not possible without DNA. This CDR3 comprises 15 residues. Germline values: CDR1 SGHTA, CDR2 FQGNSA.

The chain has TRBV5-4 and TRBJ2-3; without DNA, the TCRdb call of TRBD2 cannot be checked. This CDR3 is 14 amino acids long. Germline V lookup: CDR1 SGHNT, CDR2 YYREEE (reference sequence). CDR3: CASSSLALADTQYF.

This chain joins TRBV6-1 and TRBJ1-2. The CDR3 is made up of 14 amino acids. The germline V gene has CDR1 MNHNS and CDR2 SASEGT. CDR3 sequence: CASSWGPANYGYTF.

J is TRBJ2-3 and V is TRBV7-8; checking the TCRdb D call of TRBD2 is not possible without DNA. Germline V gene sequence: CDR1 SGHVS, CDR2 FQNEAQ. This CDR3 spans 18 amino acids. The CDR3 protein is CASSATSGGAYDPDTQYF.

This chain's CDR3 is CASRIPPYDTQYF. The V and J genes are TRBV19 and TRBJ2-3; TCRdb calls TRBD1, which cannot be checked without DNA. Germline-derived CDR1 and CDR2 are LNHDA and SQIVND (reference sequence). CDR3 length equals 13 residues.

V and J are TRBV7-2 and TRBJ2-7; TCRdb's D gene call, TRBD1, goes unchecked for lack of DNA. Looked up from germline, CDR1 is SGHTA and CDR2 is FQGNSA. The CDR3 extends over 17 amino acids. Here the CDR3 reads CASSLGSGGVSSYEQYF.

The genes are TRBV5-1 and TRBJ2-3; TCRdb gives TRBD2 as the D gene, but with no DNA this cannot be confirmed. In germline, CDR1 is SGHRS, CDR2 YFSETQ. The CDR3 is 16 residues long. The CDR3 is CASSSGLAGAGDTQYF.

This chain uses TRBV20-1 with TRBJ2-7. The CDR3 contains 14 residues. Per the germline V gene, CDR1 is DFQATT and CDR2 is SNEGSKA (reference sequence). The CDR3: CSECGELNSYEQYF.

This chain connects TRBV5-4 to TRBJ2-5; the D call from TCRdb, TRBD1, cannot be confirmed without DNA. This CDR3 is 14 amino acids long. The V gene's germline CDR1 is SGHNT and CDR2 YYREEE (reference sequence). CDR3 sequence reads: CASSLVVSGGTQYF.

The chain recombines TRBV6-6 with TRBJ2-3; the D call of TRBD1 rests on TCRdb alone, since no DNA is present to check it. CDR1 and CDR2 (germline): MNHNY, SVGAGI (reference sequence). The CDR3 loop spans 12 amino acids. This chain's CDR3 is CASSPLSDTQYF.

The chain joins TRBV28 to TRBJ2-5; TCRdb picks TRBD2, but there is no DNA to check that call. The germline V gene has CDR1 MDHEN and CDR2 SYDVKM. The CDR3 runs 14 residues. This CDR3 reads CASSSRRSGETQYF. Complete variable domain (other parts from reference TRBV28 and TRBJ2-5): DVKVTQSSRYLVKRTGEKVFLECVQDMDHENMFWYRQDPGLGLRLIYFSYDVKMKEKGDIPEGYSVSREKKERFSLILESASTNQTSMYLCASSSRRSGETQYFGPGTRLLVL.

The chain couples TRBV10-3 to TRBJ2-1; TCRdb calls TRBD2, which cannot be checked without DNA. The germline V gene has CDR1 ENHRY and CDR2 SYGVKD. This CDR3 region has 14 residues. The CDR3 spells CAISDVGLGNEQFF.

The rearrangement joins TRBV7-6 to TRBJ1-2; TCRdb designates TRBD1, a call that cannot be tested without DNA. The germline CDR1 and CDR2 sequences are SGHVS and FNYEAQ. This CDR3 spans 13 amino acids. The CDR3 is CASSYAQGYGYTF.

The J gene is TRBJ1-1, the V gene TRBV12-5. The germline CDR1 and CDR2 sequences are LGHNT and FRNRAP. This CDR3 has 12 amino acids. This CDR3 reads CASGLLGPEAFF.